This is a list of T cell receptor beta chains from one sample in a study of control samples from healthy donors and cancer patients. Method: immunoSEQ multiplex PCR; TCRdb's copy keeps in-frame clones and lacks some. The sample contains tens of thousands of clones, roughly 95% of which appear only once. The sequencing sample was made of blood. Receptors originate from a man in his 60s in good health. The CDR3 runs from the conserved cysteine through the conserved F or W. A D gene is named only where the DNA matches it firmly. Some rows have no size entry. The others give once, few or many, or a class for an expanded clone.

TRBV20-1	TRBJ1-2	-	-	TGCAGTGCTAGTCGGGACCCCGGCCCCTATGGCTACACCTTC	CSASRDPGPYGYTF
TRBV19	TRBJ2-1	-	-	TGTGCCAGTAGTAGTGCGGGTTTTGGTCCCCTCAATGAGCAGTTCTTC	CASSSAGFGPLNEQFF
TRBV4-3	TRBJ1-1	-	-	TGCGCCAGCAGCCAAGATAGGGGGGGTTTTGCTGAAGCTTTCTTT	CASSQDRGGFAEAFF
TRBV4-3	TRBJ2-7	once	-	TGCGCCAGCAGCCGATCGACTGTCTACGAGCAGTACTTC	CASSRSTVYEQYF
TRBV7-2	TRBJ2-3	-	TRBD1	TGTGCCAGCAGCCGCCTGGACAGGGTTACAGATACGCAGTATTTT	CASSRLDRVTDTQYF
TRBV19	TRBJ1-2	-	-	TGTGCCAGTAGTATAGTGGGCTATGGCTACACCTTC	CASSIVGYGYTF
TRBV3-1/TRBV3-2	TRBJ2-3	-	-	TGTGCCAGCAGCCCTCGGACAGTTAGCACAGATACGCAGTATTTT	CASSPRTVSTDTQYF
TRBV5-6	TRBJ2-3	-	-	TGTGCCAGCAGCCCCCTCGGAGGGGAGACAGATACGCAGTATTTT	CASSPLGGETDTQYF
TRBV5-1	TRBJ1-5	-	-	TGCGCCAGCAGCTTGTCAGGGGGCAATCAGCCCCAGCATTTT	CASSLSGGNQPQHF
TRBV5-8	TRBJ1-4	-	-	TGTGCCAGCAGCTCGTACTTGGCCTTTAATGAAAAACTGTTTTTT	CASSSYLAFNEKLFF
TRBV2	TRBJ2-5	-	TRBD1	TGTGCCAGCAGTCCAGGACAGGCATCGTTGGCCCAGTACTTC	CASSPGQASLAQYF
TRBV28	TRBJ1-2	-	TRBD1	TGTGCCAGCAGGCGACAGGGTTTCGATGGCTACACCTTC	CASRRQGFDGYTF
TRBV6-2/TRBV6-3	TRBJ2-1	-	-	TGTGCCAGCAGTGAGGGGTACAATGAGCAGTTCTTC	CASSEGYNEQFF
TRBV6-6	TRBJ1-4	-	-	TGTGCCAGCAGTTTCAAAAGACAGATTTTGGGTGAAAAACTGTTTTTT	CASSFKRQILGEKLFF
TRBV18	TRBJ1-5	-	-	TGTGCCAGCTCACCTCCACCCCCTGGGGGGCCCCAGCATTTT	CASSPPPPGGPQHF
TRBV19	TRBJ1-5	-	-	TGTGCCAGTAGTATAACGGGGGCAGGGGCAAGCCAGCCCCAGCATTTT	CASSITGAGASQPQHF
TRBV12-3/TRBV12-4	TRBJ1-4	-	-	TGTGCTTCAGGGGTTTCTGAAAAACTGTTTTTT	CASGVSEKLFF
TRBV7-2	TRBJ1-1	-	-	TGTGCCAGCAGCTGGGGAGGGGGGAACACTGAAGCTTTCTTT	CASSWGGGNTEAFF
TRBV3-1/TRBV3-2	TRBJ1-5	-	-	TGTGCCAGCAGCCAGGGATATGGGGGTAGCAATCAGCCCCAGCATTTT	CASSQGYGGSNQPQHF
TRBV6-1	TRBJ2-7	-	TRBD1	TGTGCCAGCACTTATCGGGACAGCCCCTACGAGCAGTACTTC	CASTYRDSPYEQYF
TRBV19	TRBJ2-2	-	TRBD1	TGTGCCAGTAGTATCCCCAGACAGGGGGCGAGCACCGGGGAGCTGTTTTTT	CASSIPRQGASTGELFF
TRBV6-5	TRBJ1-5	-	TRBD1	TGTGCCAGCAGTCACAGGGGAGGTCAGCCCCAGCATTTT	CASSHRGGQPQHF
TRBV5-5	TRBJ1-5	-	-	TGTGCCAGCAGCGAGTTCGGAGGGTACAATCAGCCCCAGCATTTT	CASSEFGGYNQPQHF
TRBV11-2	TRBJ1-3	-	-	TGTGCCAGCAGCTCCTACGGGGCAGGGCGCTCTGGAAACACCATATATTTT	CASSSYGAGRSGNTIYF
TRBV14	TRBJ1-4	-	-	TGTGCCAGCAGCCAATCAAAGGGGTTCGCCGATGTCTTTAATGAAAAACTGTTTTTT	CASSQSKGFADVFNEKLFF
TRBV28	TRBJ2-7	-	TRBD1	TGTGCCAGCAGGCGACAGGGTAGATGGGAGCAGTACTTC	CASRRQGRWEQYF
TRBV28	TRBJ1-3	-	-	TGTGCCAGCAGTTTGGGCCACGTAAACACCATATATTTT	CASSLGHVNTIYF
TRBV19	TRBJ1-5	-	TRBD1	TGTGCCAGTAGTCGAGGGGGGGTACAGGGGAAATCTAGCGGCCAGCCCCAGCATTTT	CASSRGGVQGKSSGQPQHF
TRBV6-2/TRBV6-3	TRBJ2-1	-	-	TGTGCCAGCAGTTATGAGACTGGGGGGGCGGGCTACAATGAGCAGTTCTTC	CASSYETGGAGYNEQFF
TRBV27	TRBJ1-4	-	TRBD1	TGTGCCAGCAGTTACAGGGGATCTAATGAAAAACTGTTTTTT	CASSYRGSNEKLFF
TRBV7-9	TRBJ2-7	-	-	TGTGCCAGCAGCCCGGACGCGGACGAGCAGTACTTC	CASSPDADEQYF
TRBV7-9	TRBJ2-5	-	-	TGTGCCAGCAGTAACCGAATGGGGGGAATCCAAGAGACCCAGTACTTC	CASSNRMGGIQETQYF
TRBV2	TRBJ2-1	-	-	TGTGCCAGCAGTATCGACTCTAGCCTTAATGAGCAGTTCTTC	CASSIDSSLNEQFF
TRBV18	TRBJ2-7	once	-	TGTGCCAGCTCACCCGGGAATAGCTACGAGCAGTACTTC	CASSPGNSYEQYF
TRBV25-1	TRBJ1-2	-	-	TGTGCCAGCCGGGGGGGGCCTGATGGCTACACCTTC	CASRGGPDGYTF
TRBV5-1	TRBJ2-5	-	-	TGCGCCAGCAGCTTCGGCGGGGGCAAGGAGACCCAGTACTTC	CASSFGGGKETQYF
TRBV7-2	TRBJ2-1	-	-	TGTGCCAGCAGCTTTAGGAGCGACAGATACAATGAGCAGTTCTTC	CASSFRSDRYNEQFF
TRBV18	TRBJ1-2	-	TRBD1	TGTGCCAGCTCATCCGGGACAGGTACATATGGCTACACCTTC	CASSSGTGTYGYTF
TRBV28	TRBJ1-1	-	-	TGTGCCAGCAGTTTATTAGGTACTGAAGCTTTCTTT	CASSLLGTEAFF
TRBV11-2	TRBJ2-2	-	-	TGTGCCAGCAGCTCCCGGGCCACTAACACCGGGGAGCTGTTTTTT	CASSSRATNTGELFF
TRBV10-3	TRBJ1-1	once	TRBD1	TGTGCCATCAGAAGCCTGACAGGGGAGGCCGGGAACACTGAAGCTTTCTTT	CAIRSLTGEAGNTEAFF
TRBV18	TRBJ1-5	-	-	TGTGCCAGCTCTCCGAGTGACCAGCCCCAGCATTTT	CASSPSDQPQHF
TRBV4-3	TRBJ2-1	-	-	TGCGCCAGCAGCCCTTTCGCCAGTACCCTCAATGAGCAGTTCTTC	CASSPFASTLNEQFF
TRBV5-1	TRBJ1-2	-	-	TGCGCCAGCAGCACTACAGCTTCGTATGGCTACACCTTC	CASSTTASYGYTF
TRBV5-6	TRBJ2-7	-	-	TGTGCCAGCAGCTTGGTGGCTTCCTACGAGCAGTACTTC	CASSLVASYEQYF
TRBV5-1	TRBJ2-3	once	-	TGCGCCAGCAGCTTGGAGAGGCGAGGGTCCACAGATACGCAGTATTTT	CASSLERRGSTDTQYF
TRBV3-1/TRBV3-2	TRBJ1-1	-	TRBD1	TGTGCCAGCAGCCGGACAGGGAACACTGAAGCTTTCTTT	CASSRTGNTEAFF
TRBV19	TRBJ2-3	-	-	TGTGCCAGTAGTATTGGGCCTTCTAGCACAGATACGCAGTATTTT	CASSIGPSSTDTQYF
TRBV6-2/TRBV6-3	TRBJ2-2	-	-	TGTGCCAGCAGTTCCGGACAACCCACCGGGGAGCTGTTTTTT	CASSSGQPTGELFF
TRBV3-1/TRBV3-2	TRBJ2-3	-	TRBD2	TGTGCCAGCAGCCAAGATTGGGGACTAGCGGGGGGTCGAAACAGCGAAGATACGCAGTATTTT	CASSQDWGLAGGRNSEDTQYF
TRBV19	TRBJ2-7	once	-	TGTGCCAGTAGTATATATTCCGGGGACGAGCAGTACTTC	CASSIYSGDEQYF
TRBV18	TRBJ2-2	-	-	TGTGCCAGCTCACCACAGGAAACCGGGGAGCTGTTTTTT	CASSPQETGELFF
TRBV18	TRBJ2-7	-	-	TGTGCCAGCTCACAGGACTCTTACGAGCAGTACTTC	CASSQDSYEQYF